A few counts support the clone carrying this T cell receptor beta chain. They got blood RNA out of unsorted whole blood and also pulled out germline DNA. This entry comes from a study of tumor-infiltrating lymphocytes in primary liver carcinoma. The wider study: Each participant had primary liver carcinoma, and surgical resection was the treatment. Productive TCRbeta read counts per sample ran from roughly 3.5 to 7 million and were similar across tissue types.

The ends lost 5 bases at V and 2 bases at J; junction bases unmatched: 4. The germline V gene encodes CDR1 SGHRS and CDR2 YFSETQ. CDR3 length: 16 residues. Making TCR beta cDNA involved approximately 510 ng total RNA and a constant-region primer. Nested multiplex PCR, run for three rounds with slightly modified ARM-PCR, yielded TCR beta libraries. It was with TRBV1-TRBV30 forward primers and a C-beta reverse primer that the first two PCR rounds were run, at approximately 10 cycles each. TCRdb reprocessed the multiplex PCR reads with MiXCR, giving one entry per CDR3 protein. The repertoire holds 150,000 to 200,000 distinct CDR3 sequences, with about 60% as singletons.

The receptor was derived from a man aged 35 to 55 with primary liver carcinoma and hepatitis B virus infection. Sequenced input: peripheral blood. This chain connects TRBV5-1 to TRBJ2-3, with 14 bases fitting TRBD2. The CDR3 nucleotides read TGCGCCAGCAGGGCGGGACTAGCGGGAGCCACAGATACGCAGTATTTT. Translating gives CASRAGLAGATDTQYF.